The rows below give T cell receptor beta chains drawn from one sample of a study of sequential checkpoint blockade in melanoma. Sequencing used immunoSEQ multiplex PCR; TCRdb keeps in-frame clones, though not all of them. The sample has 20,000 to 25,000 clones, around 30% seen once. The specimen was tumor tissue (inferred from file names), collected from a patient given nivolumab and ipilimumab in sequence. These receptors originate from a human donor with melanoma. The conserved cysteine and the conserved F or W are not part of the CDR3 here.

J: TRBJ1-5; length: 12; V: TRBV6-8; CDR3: ASTSGQFNQPQH
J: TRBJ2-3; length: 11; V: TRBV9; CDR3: ASSALGGDTQY
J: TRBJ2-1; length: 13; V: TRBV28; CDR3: ASRPTSGGANEQF
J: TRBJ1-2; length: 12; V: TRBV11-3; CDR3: ASSIMGQTYGYT
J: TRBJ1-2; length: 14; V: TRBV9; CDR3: ASSVAWDSRSLGYT
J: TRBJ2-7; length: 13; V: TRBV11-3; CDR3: ASSQGQGASYEQY
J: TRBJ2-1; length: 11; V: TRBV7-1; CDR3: ASSAGTYNEQF
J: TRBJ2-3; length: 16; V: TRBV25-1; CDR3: ASSQGIGAGDMFDTQY
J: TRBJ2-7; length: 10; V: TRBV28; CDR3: ASSGQVRKQY
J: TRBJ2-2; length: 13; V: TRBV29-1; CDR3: SATDRGGSTGELF
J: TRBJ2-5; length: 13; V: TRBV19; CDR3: ASSGIAGPQETQY
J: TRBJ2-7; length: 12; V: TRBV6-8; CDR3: ASSYQGRYYEQY